This TCR beta chain derives from a study of blood T cell repertoires in COVID-19. Across the whole study: Sources were T cells, B-cell-depleted T cells, or PBMCs; the material itself was cDNA or gDNA.

Participants were aged about 18 to 100 years from around 26 US areas. Participants reported their clinical history, and cohort assignment relied on those reports. Sequencing was performed with immunoSEQ multiplex PCR; in TCRdb, only in-frame clones are kept and a portion is missing. The repertoire includes a few hundred thousand clones, roughly nine tenths of them detected once, and over 6% sits in the top ten. The junction had 8 bases not matched to a gene; V was cut back by 4 bases and J by 4 bases. Germline CDR1 and CDR2: KGHDR and SFDVKD. This CDR3 is 16 amino acids long. The specimen sequenced was PBMCs or T cells enriched from blood (not recorded which). The clonotype originates from a woman aged 40-49 years who had recovered from COVID-19. The V call is TRBV24-1, the J call TRBJ2-7; 11 bases align to TRBD2. CDR3 loop: CATSDPGTSGQYEQYF. The CDR3 nucleotides read TGTGCCACCAGTGACCCCGGGACTAGCGGACAGTACGAGCAGTACTTC.